This TCR beta chain was profiled in a study of blood T cell repertoires in COVID-19. Across the whole study: Italy, Spain and the United States were the sources of the convalescent and acute COVID-19 samples. Nucleic acid was either cDNA or gDNA, and it came from T cells, B-cell-depleted T cells, or PBMCs.

Under the authors' procedure: Quantification of nucleated cells was approximated via reference gene primer amplification. Produced via immunoSEQ multiplex PCR; TCRdb's table is partial and in-frame only. V and J calls and clone size come straight from that table; D and trimming were deduced from the DNA. The profile shows 160,000 or so clones, about 88% of them singletons. Material: peripheral blood. The sequence derives from a man aged 60 to 69 with active or convalescent COVID-19.

CDR3 amino acids: CASSPGAGGSYEQYF. CDR3 nucleotide sequence: TGCGCCAGCAGCCCGGGCGCAGGGGGTTCCTACGAGCAGTACTTC. The chain combines TRBV10-1 with TRBJ2-7; TRBD1 matches at 7 bases. V gave up 6 bases and J gave up 1 base; unmatched junction bases: 9. CDR3 length: 15 amino acids. Per germline, CDR1 WNHNN and CDR2 SYGVQD (reference sequence).